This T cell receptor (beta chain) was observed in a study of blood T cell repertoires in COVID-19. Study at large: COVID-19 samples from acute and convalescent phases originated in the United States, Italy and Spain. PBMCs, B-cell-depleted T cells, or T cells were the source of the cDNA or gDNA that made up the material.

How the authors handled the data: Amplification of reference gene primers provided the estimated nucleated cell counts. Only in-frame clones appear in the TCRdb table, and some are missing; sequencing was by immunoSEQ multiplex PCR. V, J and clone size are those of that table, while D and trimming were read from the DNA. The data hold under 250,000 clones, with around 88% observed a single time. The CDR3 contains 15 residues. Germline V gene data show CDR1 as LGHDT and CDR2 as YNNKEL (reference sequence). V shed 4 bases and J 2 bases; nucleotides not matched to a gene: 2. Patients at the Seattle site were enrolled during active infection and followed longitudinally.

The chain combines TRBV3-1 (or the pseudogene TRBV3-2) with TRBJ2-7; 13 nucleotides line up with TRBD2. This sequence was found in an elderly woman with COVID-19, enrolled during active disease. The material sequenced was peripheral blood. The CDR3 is CASSPGTSGTYEQYF. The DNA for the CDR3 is TGTGCCAGCAGCCCCGGGACTAGCGGGACCTACGAGCAGTACTTC.